There are a few counts of the clone carrying this TCR beta chain. Its antigen is currently unknown. TCR cDNA molecules were tagged individually, and each one carried a unique molecular identifier. TCRdb used MiXCR to reprocess the 5' RACE reads, holding one entry per CDR3 protein. The sample carries around 24,000 distinct CDR3 sequences, under 8% recorded once. The entry originates in a study of spatial heterogeneity in lung cancer. About the research overall: Sequences of the beta chain were consistently detected in greater numbers than alpha-chain sequences. Raw sequencing reads included, on average, more than 8.5 appearances of each unique TCR and UMI combination. Findings of the study overall: More often at tumor resection than at routine follow-up, ubiquitous expanded tumor TCRs were detected in the blood.

The time point was: sample taken at primary tumor resection. Whole RNA, which was extracted from tumor, nontumor lung tissue or frozen PBMC, was sequenced without any cell sorting. The receptor comes from a male donor with early-stage non-small cell lung cancer. The sequenced sample was PBMCs, obtained at surgery.

The CDR3 sequence: CASSFLTSGNNEQYF. CDR3 sequence (DNA): TGTGCCAGCAGTTTTCTAACTAGCGGGAACAACGAGCAGTACTTC. V is TRBV12-3 or TRBV12-4 and J is TRBJ2-7; 10 positions match TRBD2. CDR3 length equals 15 residues. J lost 5 bases, V lost 3 bases, and 7 bases had no gene match.